This entry is about one T cell receptor beta chain. Its antigen is still unknown. Base qualities were left out, and no much larger clone turns up one base away. The data are from a study of OX40 agonist ivuxolimab in advanced cancers. Some background on the complete study: Ivuxolimab was an agonistic, fully human IgG2 monoclonal antibody directed against OX40 (CD134), a costimulatory receptor. Intravenous ivuxolimab was administered to patients every 2 weeks at six dose levels: 0.01, 0.1, 0.3, 1.5, 3 and 10 mg/kg. Among the approximately 50 dose-escalation patients, some 20 had hepatocellular carcinoma, 15 or so melanoma, 9 renal cell carcinoma and 9 head and neck cancer. In the dose-escalation cohort, over 65% of patients were male, and the mean age was approximately 60 years, with a range of 23 to 79. Patients were allowed to have had prior anti-PD-1, anti-PD-L1 or anti-CTLA-4 therapy, and more than 30% of the dose-escalation patients had previously received checkpoint inhibitors. Partial responses occurred in three dose-escalation patients, of whom one had hepatocellular carcinoma and two had cutaneous melanoma. Peripheral TCRbeta sequencing was intended to test whether TCR sequence diversity was altered and clonal T-cell expansion was caused by ivuxolimab. The paper reports the monotherapy dose-escalation portion (N = 52 patients) of the phase I ivuxolimab trial. The research as a whole found: In partial responders in the 0.1-3.0 mg/kg groups, normalized peripheral clonal expansion was found to be among the lowest, especially among CD8+ T cells. Low levels of normalized T-cell clonal expansion were also seen in some patients who did not respond. Clonal expansion of both CD4+ and CD8+ blood T cells was observed from baseline to week 6 at doses 0.1 to 3.0 mg/kg. On average, CD8+ T cells showed more expanded clones than CD4+ T cells after ivuxolimab. The antigen specificity of the clonally expanded peripheral T cells was not determined.

The trial excluded patients who had a history of autoimmune disease or were on systemic immunosuppression. In every dose cohort, peripheral blood was drawn for TCR sequencing at baseline, cycle 4 day 1, and cycle 7 day 1. The samples were drawn from a first-in-human, open-label, multicenter phase I dose-escalation trial of ivuxolimab. Adults with locally advanced or metastatic melanoma, renal cell carcinoma, hepatocellular carcinoma or head and neck squamous cell carcinoma were enrolled in the trial. Before TCR sequencing, CD4+ T cells and CD8+ T cells were sorted from peripheral blood as separate populations. Taken from the germline V gene, the CDR1 and CDR2 loops are KGHSH and LQKENI. The CDR3 sequence holds 13 residues, the cysteine and phenylalanine included. CDR3 DNA only is kept here, 39 bases in frame from base 1. V and J lose 5 bases and 4 bases, and a span of 11 bases separates them. For sequencing of the TCRbeta CDR3 region, genomic DNA was extracted from the sorted cells. The immunoSEQ Assay was used for sequencing of TCRbeta CDR3 regions. The table comes from immuneACCESS by way of TCRdb, which keeps in-frame sequences with V and J called. Part of the clones is missing from these tables; in studies checked, under half for an unresolved V gene and the rest for unknown reasons. The sample table holds more than 95,000 clones, of which roughly 94% were seen once. Of the sample, 0.18% is held by the ten largest clones.

This sequence uses TRBV18 and TRBJ1-2, with the D gene call left open. The TCR originated in an adult with an advanced solid tumor such as melanoma, head and neck, liver or kidney cancer. Specimen: CD4+ or CD8+ T cells sorted from blood, collected in a trial of the OX40 agonist ivuxolimab. The CDR3 in this case is CASSFDKTYGYTF. The bases are TGTGCCAGCTCATTCGACAAGACCTATGGCTACACCTTC.